This T cell receptor beta chain was found in a study of blood T cells in healthy people across ages. About the research overall: The capture of about one barcoded beta molecule per two T cells was achieved by template switching.

This clonotype was seen a handful of times. The authors ran a second PCR of roughly 7 to 11 cycles using a sample-barcoded 5' primer and a J-beta primer mix. TCRdb reprocessed the 5' RACE reads with MiXCR, giving one entry per CDR3 protein. The table lists 540,000 or so distinct CDR3 sequences, about 25% of them singletons, with just under 9% in the top ten. The length of the CDR3 is 15 residues. Germline CDR1 and CDR2: ENHRY and SYGVKD. The V end lost 3 bases, the J end lost 9 bases, and 15 bases lay between the germline ends. These data were likewise used in another study, on T cells of mothers and their children. Turning to that study: The sample comes from 8 or 9 healthy Caucasian donors: mothers and children.

Sequencing input: blood. This chain links TRBV10-3 with TRBJ1-6; D gene unclear. This receptor was obtained from a boy between 10 and 17 years old in good health. The CDR3 here is CAISDYEGIGSPLHF. CDR3 nucleotide sequence: TGTGCCATCAGTGACTATGAGGGTATTGGTTCACCCCTCCACTTT.